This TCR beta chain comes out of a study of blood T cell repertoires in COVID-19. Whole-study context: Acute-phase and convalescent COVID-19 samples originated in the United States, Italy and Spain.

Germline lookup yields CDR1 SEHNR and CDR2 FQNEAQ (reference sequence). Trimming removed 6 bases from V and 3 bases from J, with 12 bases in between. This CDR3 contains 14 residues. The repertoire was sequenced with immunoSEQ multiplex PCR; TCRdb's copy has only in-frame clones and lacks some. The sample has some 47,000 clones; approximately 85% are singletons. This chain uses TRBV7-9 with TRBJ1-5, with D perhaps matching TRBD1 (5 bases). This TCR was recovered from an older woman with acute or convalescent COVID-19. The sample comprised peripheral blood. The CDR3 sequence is CASSRQGTNQPQHF. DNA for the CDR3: TGTGCCAGCAGTCGTCAGGGCACCAATCAGCCCCAGCATTTT.